Shown below are 17 T cell receptor beta chains from a single sample sequenced in a study of beta chain features in type 1 diabetes. Of the isolated RNA, all was reverse transcribed, and so the sequenced material was expressed TCRB transcripts. Profiling relied on immunoSEQ multiplex PCR, and the TCRdb table lists in-frame clones only, not all of them. Of 680,000 or so clones listed, 13% are singletons. Study-wide results and caveats: Shorter TCRB CDR3s, moderately but significantly so, marked every one of the four CD4+ subsets in Type 1 diabetes patients.

Their cognate antigens are unknown. Sequenced material: naive CD4+ T cells from blood. The receptors come from a man younger than 35 with type 1 diabetes.

The genes are TRBV19 and TRBJ1-2; the D is unclear. This CDR3 region has 13 residues. The germline CDR1 and CDR2 sequences are LNHDA and SQIVND (reference sequence). Deletions cut 1 base from V and 4 bases from J, with 7 bases between. The CDR3 coding sequence is TGTGCCAGTAGTATAGGGAAGGCCTATGGCTACACCTTC. It encodes CASSIGKAYGYTF.

This clone was counted between two and nine times. The V call is TRBV4-1, the J call TRBJ2-7, with 8 bases matching TRBD2. The CDR3 extends over 14 amino acids. V dropped 6 bases and J dropped 3; count of bases not matched to a gene: 7. Germline lookup yields CDR1 MGHRA and CDR2 YSYEKL. The CDR3 region is CASSPRGDYYEQYF. In DNA, the CDR3 is TGCGCCAGCAGTCCGCGGGGGGATTACTACGAGCAGTACTTC.

At least ten counts were recorded for this clone. The chain recombines TRBV30 with TRBJ2-1; TRBD2 aligns across 8 bases. CDR1 GTSNPN and CDR2 SVGIG come from the germline V gene (reference sequence). There are 13 residues in the CDR3. With V trimmed by 4 bases and J by 5 bases, 4 bases remained unmatched. CDR3 protein: CAWKRGPNNEQFF. CDR3 DNA sequence: TGTGCCTGGAAGCGGGGGCCAAACAATGAGCAGTTCTTC.

V gene TRBV9 combines with J gene TRBJ1-3, with 8 bases fitting TRBD1. Germline trimming cut 0 bases from V and 7 bases from J; bases unmatched to any gene: 6. The CDR3 sequence is 15 residues long. Germline V gene lookup returns CDR1 SGDLS and CDR2 YYNGEE. The DNA of the CDR3 is TGTGCCAGCAGCGTAGAGGACAGGGTAGCCAACACCATATATTTT. This codes for CASSVEDRVANTIYF.

The chain has TRBV11-2 and TRBJ2-3, with 13 bases identical to TRBD2. V shed 4 bases and J 1 base; nucleotides not matched to a gene: 2. This CDR3 comprises 16 residues. CDR1 and CDR2 (germline): SGHAT, FQNNGV. DNA for the CDR3: TGTGCCAGCAGCTCCGGACTAGCGGGGGGCACAGATACGCAGTATTTT. As protein: CASSSGLAGGTDTQYF.

The chain couples TRBV30 to TRBJ2-5; TRBD2 aligns across 12 bases. Looked up from germline, CDR1 is GTSNPN and CDR2 is SVGIG (reference sequence). V was pared by 4 bases and J by 5 bases, with 5 bases of the junction left unmatched. The CDR3 consists of 14 residues. This CDR3 is CAWNRLAGEETQYF. The CDR3 DNA sequence: TGTGCCTGGAATCGACTAGCGGGGGAGGAGACCCAGTACTTC.

The chain couples TRBV30 to TRBJ2-7, with 7 bases that match TRBD2. The V and J ends lost 2 bases and 2 bases, in that order; junction bases with no gene match: 6. Germline V lookup: CDR1 GTSNPN, CDR2 SVGIG (reference sequence). This CDR3 spans 14 amino acids. CDR3 amino acids: CAWSYGGGTYEQYF. CDR3 bases: TGTGCCTGGAGTTACGGCGGGGGAACCTACGAGCAGTACTTC.

The chain employs TRBV7-8 and TRBJ2-5; D unresolved. Trimming pared 1 base from V and 2 bases from J, leaving 5 bases between. Germline assignment: CDR1 SGHVS and CDR2 FQNEAQ. The CDR3 is 13 residues long. The CDR3 region has the DNA TGTGCCAGCAGCTTAGTTGGACAAGAGACCCAGTACTTC. Protein: CASSLVGQETQYF.

This chain connects TRBV28 to TRBJ1-1, with D possibly being TRBD1 (6 bases). The CDR3 is 14 amino acids. Germline assignment: CDR1 MDHEN and CDR2 SYDVKM. V was shortened by 7 bases and J by 5 bases, with 17 bases between the two germline ends. The CDR3 loop reads CASIRQGMWTEAFF. The CDR3 region has the DNA TGTGCCAGCATCCGCCAGGGGATGTGGACTGAAGCTTTCTTT.

The rearrangement links TRBV7-2 to TRBJ1-2, with 9 bases lining up with TRBD1. CDR3 size: 15 residues. Germline V gene sequence: CDR1 SGHTA, CDR2 FQGNSA. The V and J ends lost 4 bases and 2 bases, in that order; junction bases with no gene match: 5. The CDR3 spells CASSSWGTGNYGYTF. CDR3 nucleotides: TGTGCCAGCAGCTCCTGGGGGACAGGGAACTATGGCTACACCTTC.

This clone was recorded a few times. The J gene is TRBJ1-5, the V gene TRBV5-6; 10 bases are a match to TRBD1. This CDR3 is built from 18 residues. Germline V lookup: CDR1 SGHDT, CDR2 YYEEEE. With 4 bases clipped from V and 5 bases from J, the junction kept 15 bases outside the gene matches. Written as DNA, the CDR3 is TGTGCCAGCAGCGCGGCCGCTGGACAGGGGGACGGGGATCAGCCCCAGCATTTT. Translation: CASSAAAGQGDGDQPQHF.

This clone was picked up a small number of times. The chain is built from TRBV5-1 and TRBJ2-1; 7 nucleotides line up with TRBD1. Germline V gene data show CDR1 as SGHRS and CDR2 as YFSETQ. The CDR3 is 19 residues long. V dropped 4 bases and J dropped 0; count of bases not matched to a gene: 16. This CDR3 reads CASSVMGPSTGISYNEQFF. In DNA form, the CDR3 reads TGCGCCAGCAGCGTCATGGGCCCTTCGACAGGGATCTCCTACAATGAGCAGTTCTTC. The variable domain in full, completed from reference TRBV5-1 and TRBJ2-1, reads KAGVTQTPRYLIKTRGQQVTLSCSPISGHRSVSWYQQTPGQGLQFLFEYFSETQRNKGNFPGRFSGRQFSNSRSEMNVSTLELGDSALYLCASSVMGPSTGISYNEQFFGPGTRLTVL.

This clone came up once. This chain links TRBV6-1 with TRBJ2-2; no clear D. Germline values: CDR1 MNHNS, CDR2 SASEGT. V was pared by 0 bases and J by 6 bases, with 8 bases between. This CDR3 is 14 amino acids long. Here the CDR3 reads CASSEAWYAGELFF. The CDR3 coding sequence is TGTGCCAGCAGTGAAGCATGGTACGCCGGGGAGCTGTTTTTT.

The chain is built from TRBV4-1 and TRBJ1-1, with no clear D. From germline, CDR1 is MGHRA and CDR2 YSYEKL. V lost 0 bases and J 5 bases, leaving 16 bases between the germline ends. This CDR3 is 16 amino acids long. DNA for the CDR3: TGCGCCAGCAGCCAAGATCTGGCCCCTCGAGGGACTGAAGCTTTCTTT. Translation gives CASSQDLAPRGTEAFF.

The chain recombines TRBV6-6 with TRBJ2-3; D not certain. V lost 7 bases to trimming and J lost 0 bases, with 17 bases between them. Looked up from germline, CDR1 is MNHNY and CDR2 is SVGAGI (reference sequence). This CDR3 region has 16 residues. As DNA, the CDR3 is TGTGCCAGCACCCCCCGCGAACAGACTAGCACAGATACGCAGTATTTT. Protein sequence: CASTPREQTSTDTQYF.

This clone was seen only a few times. The chain couples TRBV19 to TRBJ2-5; D is ambiguous. The germline V gene has CDR1 LNHDA and CDR2 SQIVND (reference sequence). This CDR3 contains 13 residues. V lost 5 bases and J lost 4, with 11 bases in between. The CDR3 coding sequence is TGTGCCAGTAGTCCTCTTGGCCGAGAGACCCAGTACTTC. Translating it yields CASSPLGRETQYF.

This clone was observed a few times. The DNA for the CDR3 is TGCGCCAGCAGCCCCTACGGAAGGGGGGGACTTCAAGAGACCCAGTACTTC. Translating it yields CASSPYGRGGLQETQYF. The gene calls are TRBV4-1 and TRBJ2-5; perhaps TRBD2 as D (7 bases). The V end lost 4 bases, the J end lost 2 bases, and 20 bases lay between the germline ends. The CDR3 runs 17 residues. The germline gives CDR1 MGHRA, CDR2 YSYEKL.